These T cell receptor beta chains were read from a single sample in a study of blood T cell repertoires in COVID-19. Sequencing used immunoSEQ multiplex PCR; TCRdb keeps in-frame clones, though not all of them. The sample has under 400,000 clones, 80% to 90% seen once; the top ten hold approximately 4.6%. Input material: PBMCs or T cells enriched from blood (not recorded which). The receptors originated from a woman between 40 and 50 years old with acute COVID-19. Both conserved end residues are part of each CDR3. A D gene is named only where the DNA matches it firmly. For some rows the clone size is stated as once, few or many, or as a class when expanded; others skip it.

d_call: -
j_call: TRBJ1-2
v_call: TRBV12-5
clone_size: -
cdr3_aa: CASGLALNPGGNYGYTF
cdr3_nt: TGTGCTAGTGGTTTGGCCCTAAATCCCGGGGGTAACTATGGCTACACCTTC

d_call: -
j_call: TRBJ1-5
v_call: TRBV5-1
clone_size: -
cdr3_aa: CASSLDGDLSQPQHF
cdr3_nt: TGCGCCAGCAGCTTGGACGGAGACCTCAGTCAGCCCCAGCATTTT

d_call: TRBD2
j_call: TRBJ2-3
v_call: TRBV5-4
clone_size: -
cdr3_aa: CASSQGTSGGDTQYF
cdr3_nt: TGTGCCAGCAGCCAAGGGACTAGCGGGGGGGACACGCAGTATTTT

d_call: TRBD1
j_call: TRBJ2-3
v_call: TRBV3-1/TRBV3-2
clone_size: -
cdr3_aa: CASSTNRGFADTQYF
cdr3_nt: TGTGCCAGCAGCACTAACAGGGGGTTCGCAGATACGCAGTATTTT

d_call: TRBD1
j_call: TRBJ1-5
v_call: TRBV28
clone_size: once
cdr3_aa: CASSLYSGGASQPQHF
cdr3_nt: TGTGCCAGCAGTTTATATTCAGGGGGCGCATCTCAGCCCCAGCATTTT

d_call: -
j_call: TRBJ2-3
v_call: TRBV7-6
clone_size: -
cdr3_aa: CASSLAALASDTQYF
cdr3_nt: TGTGCCAGCAGCTTAGCGGCACTAGCATCAGATACGCAGTATTTT

d_call: -
j_call: TRBJ2-7
v_call: TRBV9
clone_size: once
cdr3_aa: CASSVGGLAGYEQYF
cdr3_nt: TGTGCCAGCAGCGTAGGAGGCCTAGCTGGCTACGAGCAGTACTTC

d_call: TRBD1
j_call: TRBJ2-5
v_call: TRBV3-1/TRBV3-2
clone_size: -
cdr3_aa: CASSQGQGPQETQYF
cdr3_nt: TGTGCCAGCAGCCAAGGACAGGGGCCCCAAGAGACCCAGTACTTC

d_call: -
j_call: TRBJ1-2
v_call: TRBV2
clone_size: -
cdr3_aa: CASSEAGRYGYGYTF
cdr3_nt: TGTGCCAGCAGTGAGGCAGGCCGCTATGGCTATGGCTACACCTTC

d_call: -
j_call: TRBJ2-7
v_call: TRBV6-5
clone_size: -
cdr3_aa: CASSYSITGARSEQYF
cdr3_nt: TGTGCCAGCAGTTACTCAATCACTGGGGCTAGGAGCGAGCAGTACTTC

d_call: -
j_call: TRBJ1-1
v_call: TRBV10-3
clone_size: -
cdr3_aa: CAISPRGSRDTEAFF
cdr3_nt: TGTGCCATCAGTCCCAGGGGCTCCCGGGACACTGAAGCTTTCTTT

d_call: -
j_call: TRBJ1-2
v_call: TRBV4-3
clone_size: -
cdr3_aa: CASSHGVDRSVFF
cdr3_nt: TGCGCCAGCAGCCATGGTGTTGACAGGTCCGTCTTCTTC

d_call: TRBD1
j_call: TRBJ1-2
v_call: TRBV27
clone_size: -
cdr3_aa: CAGSTLPGGNYGYTF
cdr3_nt: TGTGCCGGCAGTACCTTACCAGGGGGCAACTATGGCTACACCTTC

d_call: -
j_call: TRBJ1-1
v_call: TRBV6-2/TRBV6-3
clone_size: -
cdr3_aa: CASSVQGRSTEAFF
cdr3_nt: TGTGCCAGCAGTGTACAGGGTCGGAGCACTGAAGCTTTCTTT

d_call: -
j_call: TRBJ1-1
v_call: TRBV6-2/TRBV6-3
clone_size: -
cdr3_aa: CASSYSRFDLNTEAFF
cdr3_nt: TGTGCCAGCAGTTACTCGAGGTTCGACCTGAACACTGAAGCTTTCTTT

d_call: TRBD1
j_call: TRBJ1-6
v_call: TRBV19
clone_size: -
cdr3_aa: CASSARGRGSPLHF
cdr3_nt: TGTGCCAGTAGTGCCAGGGGGCGTGGGTCACCCCTCCACTTT

d_call: TRBD1
j_call: TRBJ2-7
v_call: TRBV6-5
clone_size: once
cdr3_aa: CASSYRDRGLYEQYF
cdr3_nt: TGTGCCAGCAGTTACCGGGACAGGGGGCTTTACGAGCAGTACTTC

d_call: -
j_call: TRBJ1-2
v_call: TRBV9
clone_size: few
cdr3_aa: CASSVGAGGGRYYGYTF
cdr3_nt: TGTGCCAGCAGCGTAGGGGCGGGCGGGGGACGGTACTATGGCTACACCTTC

d_call: TRBD1
j_call: TRBJ2-7
v_call: TRBV7-6
clone_size: once
cdr3_aa: CASSLVGPGTGAHEQYF
cdr3_nt: TGTGCCAGCAGCTTAGTTGGCCCCGGGACAGGGGCCCACGAGCAGTACTTC

d_call: -
j_call: TRBJ2-7
v_call: TRBV28
clone_size: -
cdr3_aa: CASSSGQDYSYEQYF
cdr3_nt: TGTGCCAGCAGCTCCGGCCAGGACTACTCCTACGAGCAGTACTTC

d_call: -
j_call: TRBJ2-7
v_call: TRBV11-1
clone_size: -
cdr3_aa: CASSLAANEQYF
cdr3_nt: TGTGCCAGCAGCTTAGCAGCGAACGAGCAGTACTTC

d_call: -
j_call: TRBJ1-3
v_call: TRBV3-1/TRBV3-2
clone_size: -
cdr3_aa: CASSQEAGYRGNTIYF
cdr3_nt: TGTGCCAGCAGCCAAGAGGCAGGGTATCGTGGAAACACCATATATTTT

d_call: TRBD2
j_call: TRBJ2-1
v_call: TRBV9
clone_size: -
cdr3_aa: CASSATSGALSYNEQFF
cdr3_nt: TGTGCCAGCAGCGCTACTAGCGGGGCTCTCTCCTACAATGAGCAGTTCTTC

d_call: TRBD2
j_call: TRBJ2-2
v_call: TRBV6-1
clone_size: -
cdr3_aa: CASSDLAGVANTGELFF
cdr3_nt: TGTGCCAGCAGTGATCTAGCGGGGGTGGCGAACACCGGGGAGCTGTTTTTT

d_call: TRBD2
j_call: TRBJ2-7
v_call: TRBV3-1/TRBV3-2
clone_size: -
cdr3_aa: CASSQAGLAGPYEQYF
cdr3_nt: TGTGCCAGCAGCCAAGCGGGGCTAGCGGGGCCGTACGAGCAGTACTTC

d_call: TRBD1
j_call: TRBJ2-7
v_call: TRBV7-2
clone_size: -
cdr3_aa: CASSFRQGFYEQYF
cdr3_nt: TGTGCCAGCAGCTTCAGACAGGGATTCTACGAGCAGTACTTC

d_call: -
j_call: TRBJ1-2
v_call: TRBV28
clone_size: -
cdr3_aa: CASSFSSGGIYGYTF
cdr3_nt: TGTGCCAGCAGTTTTTCGTCTGGCGGTATCTATGGCTACACCTTC

d_call: -
j_call: TRBJ1-2
v_call: TRBV3-1/TRBV3-2
clone_size: -
cdr3_aa: CASSHTTGGGGYGYTF
cdr3_nt: TGTGCCAGCAGTCATACCACCGGGGGAGGAGGATATGGCTACACCTTC

d_call: TRBD2
j_call: TRBJ2-5
v_call: TRBV7-2
clone_size: -
cdr3_aa: CASSPSGGAQETQYF
cdr3_nt: TGTGCCAGCAGCCCCAGCGGGGGGGCGCAAGAGACCCAGTACTTC

d_call: -
j_call: TRBJ1-2
v_call: TRBV3-1/TRBV3-2
clone_size: -
cdr3_aa: CASSHASGYTF
cdr3_nt: TGTGCCAGCAGCCACGCGTCTGGCTACACCTTC

d_call: -
j_call: TRBJ1-2
v_call: TRBV4-3
clone_size: once
cdr3_aa: CASSQDGAFGYTF
cdr3_nt: TGCGCCAGCAGCCAAGACGGAGCCTTCGGCTACACCTTC

d_call: TRBD1
j_call: TRBJ2-5
v_call: TRBV5-1
clone_size: -
cdr3_aa: CASSRSLGQGAGETQYF
cdr3_nt: TGCGCCAGCAGTCGGAGCTTAGGTCAGGGGGCAGGAGAGACCCAGTACTTC

d_call: TRBD2
j_call: TRBJ2-1
v_call: TRBV4-2
clone_size: few
cdr3_aa: CASSQGTSGEPDNEQFF
cdr3_nt: TGTGCCAGCAGCCAAGGGACTAGCGGGGAACCCGACAATGAGCAGTTCTTC

d_call: TRBD2
j_call: TRBJ2-1
v_call: TRBV3-1/TRBV3-2
clone_size: -
cdr3_aa: CASSQDRTSEQFF
cdr3_nt: TGTGCCAGCAGCCAAGATAGGACTAGCGAGCAGTTCTTC

d_call: -
j_call: TRBJ2-3
v_call: TRBV11-2
clone_size: -
cdr3_aa: CASSPSGGPTDTQYF
cdr3_nt: TGTGCCAGCAGCCCCTCCGGAGGGCCCACAGATACGCAGTATTTT

d_call: -
j_call: TRBJ2-7
v_call: TRBV19
clone_size: once
cdr3_aa: CASMRTADSTYEQYF
cdr3_nt: TGTGCCAGTATGAGGACAGCCGATTCGACCTACGAGCAGTACTTC

d_call: TRBD2
j_call: TRBJ2-7
v_call: TRBV3-1/TRBV3-2
clone_size: -
cdr3_aa: CASSPGTSGSYEQYF
cdr3_nt: TGTGCCAGCAGCCCGGGGACTAGCGGGAGCTACGAGCAGTACTTC

d_call: -
j_call: TRBJ2-2
v_call: TRBV21-1
clone_size: few
cdr3_aa: CASSSGGGGDTGELFF
cdr3_nt: TGTGCCAGCTCTTCCGGCGGCGGGGGAGACACCGGGGAGCTGTTTTTT

d_call: TRBD2
j_call: TRBJ2-7
v_call: TRBV7-9
clone_size: -
cdr3_aa: CASSLSGGYEQYF
cdr3_nt: TGTGCCAGCAGCCTTAGCGGGGGGTACGAGCAGTACTTC

d_call: TRBD2
j_call: TRBJ2-3
v_call: TRBV5-1
clone_size: -
cdr3_aa: CASRLAGESDTQYF
cdr3_nt: TGCGCCAGCAGGTTAGCGGGGGAGTCAGATACGCAGTATTTT

d_call: TRBD1
j_call: TRBJ1-2
v_call: TRBV25-1
clone_size: -
cdr3_aa: CASSGTGVYGYTF
cdr3_nt: TGTGCCAGCAGTGGAACAGGGGTCTACGGCTACACCTTC

d_call: -
j_call: TRBJ1-2
v_call: TRBV5-1
clone_size: -
cdr3_aa: CASSSRERGQNYGYTF
cdr3_nt: TGCGCCAGCTCGAGTAGGGAAAGGGGCCAAAACTATGGCTACACCTTC

d_call: -
j_call: TRBJ2-7
v_call: TRBV6-5
clone_size: -
cdr3_aa: CASSYFSVSGFYEQYF
cdr3_nt: TGTGCCAGCAGTTACTTCTCGGTGTCGGGATTCTACGAGCAGTACTTC

d_call: TRBD2
j_call: TRBJ2-2
v_call: TRBV6-6
clone_size: -
cdr3_aa: CASSFVTAAGPRGSGELFF
cdr3_nt: TGTGCCAGCAGCTTCGTAACCGCAGCCGGACCGCGGGGGTCCGGGGAGCTGTTTTTT

d_call: -
j_call: TRBJ1-6
v_call: TRBV4-1
clone_size: -
cdr3_aa: CASSLQRSTGVNSPLHF
cdr3_nt: TGCGCCAGCAGCCTGCAACGGTCGACAGGTGTTAATTCACCCCTCCACTTT

d_call: -
j_call: TRBJ1-1
v_call: TRBV6-5
clone_size: -
cdr3_aa: CASSPAQDNTEAFF
cdr3_nt: TGTGCCAGCAGTCCCGCACAGGATAACACTGAAGCTTTCTTT

d_call: TRBD1
j_call: TRBJ1-1
v_call: TRBV4-1
clone_size: -
cdr3_aa: CASSRGQGANTEAFF
cdr3_nt: TGCGCCAGCAGCCGAGGACAGGGGGCGAACACTGAAGCTTTCTTT

d_call: TRBD1
j_call: TRBJ2-3
v_call: TRBV25-1
clone_size: -
cdr3_aa: CASRGTATDTQYF
cdr3_nt: TGTGCCAGCAGGGGGACAGCCACAGATACGCAGTATTTT

d_call: TRBD2
j_call: TRBJ2-7
v_call: TRBV5-4
clone_size: -
cdr3_aa: CASSLGSGASYEQYF
cdr3_nt: TGTGCCAGCAGCCTAGGTAGCGGGGCCTCCTACGAGCAGTACTTC

d_call: -
j_call: TRBJ2-7
v_call: TRBV11-2
clone_size: -
cdr3_aa: CASSLESWYSGHYEQYF
cdr3_nt: TGTGCCAGCAGCTTAGAGAGTTGGTATAGCGGCCACTACGAGCAGTACTTC

d_call: TRBD1
j_call: TRBJ1-1
v_call: TRBV9
clone_size: -
cdr3_aa: CASSPPGTGGYTEAFF
cdr3_nt: TGTGCCAGCAGCCCTCCCGGGACAGGGGGGTACACTGAAGCTTTCTTT

d_call: -
j_call: TRBJ2-5
v_call: TRBV6-5
clone_size: -
cdr3_aa: CASSYSIAYQETQYF
cdr3_nt: TGTGCCAGCAGTTACTCGATTGCGTACCAAGAGACCCAGTACTTC

d_call: TRBD1
j_call: TRBJ2-3
v_call: TRBV27
clone_size: once
cdr3_aa: CASSLYLTGGTGGSLPTDTQYF
cdr3_nt: TGTGCCAGCAGTTTATACCTCACCGGGGGGACAGGGGGCTCCCTCCCCACAGATACGCAGTATTTT